The rows below give T cell receptor beta chains drawn from one sample of a study of T cells in Graves' hyperthyroidism and ophthalmopathy. TCRdb passed the multiplex PCR reads through MiXCR, listing each CDR3 protein once. The sample yields over 500,000 distinct CDR3 sequences, approximately 17% seen once. The sample consisted of blood. The receptor set was obtained from a woman under 30 with Graves' ophthalmopathy. Each CDR3 is given without its conserved first and last residue. The order of the fields is V gene, clone size, J gene, CDR3 protein. Size is omitted from some rows. Given values are once, few, many or a class for expanded clones.

V: TRBV3-1
size: few
J: TRBJ1-5
CDR3: ASNQDRGAVRGPQH

V: TRBV10-3
size: many
J: TRBJ2-5
CDR3: AISGTNQETQY

V: TRBV11-2
size: many
J: TRBJ1-2
CDR3: ASTDRTDTNYGYT

V: TRBV5-1
size: NA
J: TRBJ2-3
CDR3: ASSLYGRGADTQY

V: TRBV27
size: NA
J: TRBJ1-5
CDR3: ASSLGGINQLQH

V: TRBV4-1
size: many
J: TRBJ1-1
CDR3: ASSPGVSTEAF

V: TRBV28
size: many
J: TRBJ2-1
CDR3: ASRPPLSNEQF

V: TRBV5-1
size: NA
J: TRBJ1-2
CDR3: ASKPSQSEVYGYT

V: TRBV7-9
size: many
J: TRBJ2-1
CDR3: ASSWDDKGRDNEQF

V: TRBV6-4
size: many
J: TRBJ2-2
CDR3: ASKSPTRDIAMGELF

V: TRBV5-1
size: many
J: TRBJ2-1
CDR3: ASSLDRNNEQF

V: TRBV30
size: many
J: TRBJ1-1
CDR3: AWSVLYGRNTEAF

V: TRBV5-8
size: many
J: TRBJ1-1
CDR3: ASSLDGGLNTEAF

V: TRBV18
size: many
J: TRBJ1-1
CDR3: ASSPGPEAF

V: TRBV5-4
size: few
J: TRBJ1-3
CDR3: ASSLAGTGRAGNTIY